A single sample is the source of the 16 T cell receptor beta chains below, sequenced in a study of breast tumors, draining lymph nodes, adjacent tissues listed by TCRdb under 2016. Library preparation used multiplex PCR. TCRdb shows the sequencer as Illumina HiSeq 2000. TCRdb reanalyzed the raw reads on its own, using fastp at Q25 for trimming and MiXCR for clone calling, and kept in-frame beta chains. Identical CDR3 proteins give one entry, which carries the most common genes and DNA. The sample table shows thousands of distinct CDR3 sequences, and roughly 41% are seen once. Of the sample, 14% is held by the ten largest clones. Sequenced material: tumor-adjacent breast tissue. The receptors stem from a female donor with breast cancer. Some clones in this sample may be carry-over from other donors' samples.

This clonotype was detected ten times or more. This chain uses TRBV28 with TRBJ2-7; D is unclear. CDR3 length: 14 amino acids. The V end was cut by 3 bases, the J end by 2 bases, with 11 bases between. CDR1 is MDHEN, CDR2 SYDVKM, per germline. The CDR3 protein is CASSFLTRAYEQYF. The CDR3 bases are TGTGCCAGCAGTTTTCTGACAAGGGCCTACGAGCAGTACTTC. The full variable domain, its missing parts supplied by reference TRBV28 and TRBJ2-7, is DVKVTQSSRYLVKRTGEKVFLECVQDMDHENMFWYRQDPGLGLRLIYFSYDVKMKEKGDIPEGYSVSREKKERFSLILESASTNQTSMYLCASSFLTRAYEQYFGPGTRLTVT.

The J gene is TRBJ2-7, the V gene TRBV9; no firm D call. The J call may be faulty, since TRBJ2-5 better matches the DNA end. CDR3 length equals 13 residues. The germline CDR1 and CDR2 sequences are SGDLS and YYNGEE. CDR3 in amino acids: CASSVGVGETQYF. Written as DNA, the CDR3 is TGTGCCAGCAGCGTAGGAGTGGGGGAGACCCAGTACTTC.

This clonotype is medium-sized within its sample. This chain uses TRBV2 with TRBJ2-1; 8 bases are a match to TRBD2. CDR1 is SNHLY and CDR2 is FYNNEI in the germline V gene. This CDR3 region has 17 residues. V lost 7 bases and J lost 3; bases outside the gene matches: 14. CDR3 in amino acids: CASTPSARLAGYNEQFF. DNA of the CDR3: TGTGCCAGCACCCCCTCCGCCAGGCTAGCGGGCTACAATGAGCAGTTCTTC.

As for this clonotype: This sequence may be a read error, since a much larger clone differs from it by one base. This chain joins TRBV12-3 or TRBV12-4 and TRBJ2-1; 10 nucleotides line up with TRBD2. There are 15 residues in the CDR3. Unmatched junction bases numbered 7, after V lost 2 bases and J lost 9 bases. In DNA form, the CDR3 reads TGTGCCAGCAGTTTAAGCGGGGGGGGGAACAGTGAGCAGTTCTTC. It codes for CASSLSGGGNSEQFF.

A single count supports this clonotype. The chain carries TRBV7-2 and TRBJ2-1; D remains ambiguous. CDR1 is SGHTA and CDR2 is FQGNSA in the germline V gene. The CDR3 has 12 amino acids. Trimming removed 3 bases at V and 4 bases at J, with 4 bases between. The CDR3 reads CASSFTYNEQFF. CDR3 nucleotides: TGTGCCAGCAGCTTCACGTACAATGAGCAGTTCTTC.

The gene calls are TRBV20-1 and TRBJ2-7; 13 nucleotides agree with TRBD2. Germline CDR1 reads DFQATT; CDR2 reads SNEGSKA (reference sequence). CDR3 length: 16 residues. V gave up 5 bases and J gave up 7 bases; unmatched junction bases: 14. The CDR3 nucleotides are TGCAGTGCTGACATACTACTAGCGGGAGGGCCGGGAGAGCAGTACTTC. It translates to CSADILLAGGPGEQYF.

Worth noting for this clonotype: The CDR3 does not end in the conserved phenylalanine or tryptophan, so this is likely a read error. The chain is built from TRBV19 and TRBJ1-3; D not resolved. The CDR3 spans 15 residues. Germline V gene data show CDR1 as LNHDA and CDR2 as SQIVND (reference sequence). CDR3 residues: CARRDGPSSGNTIYL. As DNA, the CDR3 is TGTGCCCGTAGAGATGGACCGAGCTCTGGAAACACCATATATCTT.

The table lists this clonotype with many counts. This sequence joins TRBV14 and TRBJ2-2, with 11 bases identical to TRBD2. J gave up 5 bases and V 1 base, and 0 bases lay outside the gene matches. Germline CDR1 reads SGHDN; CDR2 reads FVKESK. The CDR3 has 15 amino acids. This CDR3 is CASSQGLAGTGELFF. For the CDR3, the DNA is TGTGCCAGCAGCCAAGGACTAGCGGGAACCGGGGAGCTGTTTTTT.

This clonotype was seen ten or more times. CDR3 sequence (DNA): TGCAGTGCTAGAGAATATGGACAAAGCACAGATACGCAGTATTTT. This codes for CSAREYGQSTDTQYF. The chain has TRBV20-1 and TRBJ2-3; D is possibly TRBD1 (5 bases). The V end was cut by 0 bases, the J end by 0 bases, with 10 bases between. This CDR3 comprises 15 residues. The germline gives CDR1 DFQATT, CDR2 SNEGSKA (reference sequence).

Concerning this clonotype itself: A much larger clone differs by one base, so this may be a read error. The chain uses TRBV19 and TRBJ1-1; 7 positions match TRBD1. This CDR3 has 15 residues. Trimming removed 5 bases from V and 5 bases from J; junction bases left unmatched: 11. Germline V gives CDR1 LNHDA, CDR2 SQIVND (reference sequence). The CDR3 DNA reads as TGTGCCAGTAGTGTCGCCCGACAGGGAGGGACTGAAGCTTTCTTT. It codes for CASSVARQGGTEAFF.

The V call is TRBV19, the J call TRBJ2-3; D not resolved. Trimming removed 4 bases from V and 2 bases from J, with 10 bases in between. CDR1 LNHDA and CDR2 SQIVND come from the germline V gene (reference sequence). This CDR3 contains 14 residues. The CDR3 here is CASSRTVSTDTQYF. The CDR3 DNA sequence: TGTGCCAGTAGTAGAACAGTTTCCACAGATACGCAGTATTTT.

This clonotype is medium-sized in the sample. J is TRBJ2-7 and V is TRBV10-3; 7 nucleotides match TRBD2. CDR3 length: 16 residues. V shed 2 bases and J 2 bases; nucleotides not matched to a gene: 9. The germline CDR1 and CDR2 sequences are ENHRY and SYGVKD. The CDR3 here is CAISEGSASGTYEQYF. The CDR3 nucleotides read TGTGCCATCAGTGAGGGGTCGGCTAGCGGTACCTACGAGCAGTACTTC.

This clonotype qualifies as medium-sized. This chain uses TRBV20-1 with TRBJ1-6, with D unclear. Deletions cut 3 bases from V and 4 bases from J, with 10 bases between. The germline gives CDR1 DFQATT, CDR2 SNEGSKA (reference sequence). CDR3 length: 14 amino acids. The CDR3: CSARQEMYNSPLHF. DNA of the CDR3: TGCAGTGCTAGGCAGGAGATGTATAATTCACCCCTCCACTTT.

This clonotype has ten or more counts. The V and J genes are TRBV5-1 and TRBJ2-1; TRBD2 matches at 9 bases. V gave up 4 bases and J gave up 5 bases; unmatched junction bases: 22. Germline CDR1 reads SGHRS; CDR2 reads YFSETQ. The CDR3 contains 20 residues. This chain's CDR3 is CASSPDLLASAAGGHNEQFF. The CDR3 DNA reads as TGCGCCAGCAGCCCCGATCTCTTAGCTAGTGCGGCGGGAGGGCACAATGAGCAGTTCTTC.

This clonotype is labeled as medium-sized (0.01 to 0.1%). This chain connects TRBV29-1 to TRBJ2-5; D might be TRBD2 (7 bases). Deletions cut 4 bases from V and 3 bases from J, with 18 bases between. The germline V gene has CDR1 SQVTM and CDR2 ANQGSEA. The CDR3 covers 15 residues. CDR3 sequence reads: CSVGRRGGGEETQYF. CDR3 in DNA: TGCAGCGTTGGCCGACGGGGAGGGGGGGAAGAGACCCAGTACTTC.

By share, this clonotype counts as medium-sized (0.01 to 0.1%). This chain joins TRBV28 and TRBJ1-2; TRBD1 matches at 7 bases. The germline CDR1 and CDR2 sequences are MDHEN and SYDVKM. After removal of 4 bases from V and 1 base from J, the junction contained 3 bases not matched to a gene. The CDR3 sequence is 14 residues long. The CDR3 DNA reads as TGTGCCAGCAGTTACAGGGGACTTAACTATGGCTACACCTTC. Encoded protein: CASSYRGLNYGYTF.